What follows are 23 T cell receptor beta chains derived from one specimen sequenced in a study of cytomegalovirus exposure and HLA in healthy donors. The PCR contained 60 Vbeta and 13 Jbeta primers. TCRdb's table, derived via immunoSEQ multiplex PCR, lists solely in-frame clones and lacks some. Among 85,000 to 90,000 clones listed, around 85% were seen once. The sample comprised PBMCs. These receptors were collected from a man aged 25-45 years in good health and CMV-seronegative.

V is TRBV27 and J is TRBJ1-2, with unresolved D. The CDR3 loop spans 14 amino acids. V was clipped by 3 bases and J by 4 bases, with 12 bases between them. Per the germline V gene, CDR1 is MNHEY and CDR2 is SMNVEV (reference sequence). CDR3 nucleotides: TGTGCCAGCAGTTTGGGCCTGGGAGGCTATGGCTACACCTTC. It is translated as CASSLGLGGYGYTF.

The gene calls are TRBV27 and TRBJ1-5; no clear D gene. Germline V gene lookup returns CDR1 MNHEY and CDR2 SMNVEV (reference sequence). There are 13 residues in the CDR3. Deletions cut 3 bases from V and 5 bases from J, with 8 bases between. The CDR3 bases are TGTGCCAGCAGTTTGGCCACCCATCAGCCCCAGCATTTT. Protein sequence: CASSLATHQPQHF.

This clone was found once. This chain links TRBV6-5 with TRBJ2-7, with D perhaps TRBD1 (7 bases). This CDR3 has 13 residues. Germline V gives CDR1 MNHEY, CDR2 SVGAGI. CDR3 nucleotides: TGTGCATCGGGGGCAGGGGGTGTATACGAGCAGTACTTC. This codes for CASGAGGVYEQYF.

The genes are TRBV7-3 and TRBJ1-1; no reliable D call. The CDR3 totals 14 residues. CDR1 is SGHTA, CDR2 FQGTGA, per germline. With 1 base removed from V and 7 bases from J, the gap between germline ends came to 13 bases. DNA for the CDR3: TGTGCCAGCAGCTTAAATCGGGTAGACCGTGAAGCTTTCTTT. Protein product: CASSLNRVDREAFF. The whole variable domain, filled in from reference TRBV7-3 and TRBJ1-1, reads GAGVSQTPSNKVTEKGKYVELRCDPISGHTALYWYRQSLGQGPEFLIYFQGTGAADDSGLPNDRFFAVRPEGSVSTLKIQRTERGDSAVYLCASSLNRVDREAFFGQGTRLTVV.

This clone has just one count. The chain has TRBV9 and TRBJ1-2; D is uncertain. The CDR3 is 13 amino acids. Germline CDR1 and CDR2: SGDLS and YYNGEE. Between the trimmed V and J ends, which lost 0 bases and 8 bases, there was a span of 11 bases. The DNA for the CDR3 is TGTGCCAGCAGCGTAGAAGGAACGGGGGGCTACACCTTC. Amino acid sequence: CASSVEGTGGYTF.

This chain uses TRBV10-1 with TRBJ2-7; 10 bases are a match to TRBD2. There are 14 residues in the CDR3. Germline CDR1 is WNHNN and CDR2 is SYGVQD (reference sequence). J lost 2 bases, V lost 6 bases, and 4 bases had no gene match. The CDR3 region is CASSLAGGPYEQYF. CDR3 coding DNA: TGCGCCAGCAGCTTAGCGGGGGGACCCTACGAGCAGTACTTC.

The gene calls are TRBV5-1 and TRBJ1-1; possible D gene TRBD1, 6 bases. Germline-derived CDR1 and CDR2 are SGHRS and YFSETQ. CDR3 length: 16 residues. Deletions cut 0 bases from V and 2 bases from J, with 14 bases between. DNA for the CDR3: TGCGCCAGCAGCTTGGTGGGGAGGGGGACCAACACTGAAGCTTTCTTT. Residues: CASSLVGRGTNTEAFF. The whole variable domain, remainder taken from reference TRBV5-1 and TRBJ1-1, is KAGVTQTPRYLIKTRGQQVTLSCSPISGHRSVSWYQQTPGQGLQFLFEYFSETQRNKGNFPGRFSGRQFSNSRSEMNVSTLELGDSALYLCASSLVGRGTNTEAFFGQGTRLTVV.

This clone has more than one count but fewer than ten. V is TRBV11-2 and J is TRBJ1-5; no clear D gene. Germline V gene sequence: CDR1 SGHAT, CDR2 FQNNGV. The CDR3 is made up of 13 amino acids. Trimming cost V 1 base and J 7 bases, with 8 bases left between them. CDR3 in amino acids: CASSLGAGQPQHF. The CDR3 coding sequence is TGTGCCAGCAGCTTAGGGGCAGGACAGCCCCAGCATTTT. Together with reference TRBV11-2 and TRBJ1-5, the CDR3 gives the full variable domain: EAGVAQSPRYKIIEKRQSVAFWCNPISGHATLYWYQQILGQGPKLLIQFQNNGVVDDSQLPKDRFSAERLKGVDSTLKIQPAKLEDSAVYLCASSLGAGQPQHFGDGTRLSIL.

The gene calls are TRBV6-1 and TRBJ1-2, with 7 bases that match TRBD1. The germline gives CDR1 MNHNS, CDR2 SASEGT. The CDR3 is made up of 13 amino acids. The V segment lost 6 bases and the J segment 2 bases; nucleotides outside the gene matches: 3. The CDR3 nucleotides read TGTGCCAGCAGAATGACAGGGAACTATGGCTACACCTTC. This sequence encodes CASRMTGNYGYTF.

The chain combines TRBV6-1 with TRBJ2-5, with 7 positions matching TRBD1. The DNA end favors TRBJ2-7, so the J call may be wrong. This CDR3 is 15 amino acids long. CDR1 is MNHNS and CDR2 is SASEGT in the germline V gene. The DNA for the CDR3 is TGTGCCAGCAGCCAAAGACAGGGCCAGAACTACGAGCAGTACTTC. The encoded protein is CASSQRQGQNYEQYF.

The table lists this clone with a few counts. The chain carries TRBV5-4 and TRBJ1-1, with a tentative D call TRBD1 (5 bases). Germline CDR1 reads SGHNT; CDR2 reads YYREEE (reference sequence). The CDR3 has 15 residues. Trimming pared 0 bases from V and 4 bases from J, leaving 13 bases between. CDR3 region: CASSLDPPGGTEAFF. The CDR3 nucleotides are TGTGCCAGCAGCTTGGATCCCCCGGGGGGCACTGAAGCTTTCTTT.

The chain is built from TRBV30 and TRBJ1-6; TRBD1 agrees at 9 bases. The CDR3 totals 19 residues. V was pared by 2 bases and J by 9 bases, with 20 bases of the junction left unmatched. Per the germline V gene, CDR1 is GTSNPN and CDR2 is SVGIG (reference sequence). CDR3 in DNA: TGTGCCTGGAGTTCTACCACGACAGGGGGTCTAGTTTATCGTTCACCCCTCCACTTT. This translates into CAWSSTTTGGLVYRSPLHF.

This clone was detected only once. V is TRBV5-1 and J is TRBJ2-7, with D hard to call. Trimming took 1 base from V and 2 from J, leaving 10 bases between them. The CDR3 consists of 14 residues. CDR1 is SGHRS, CDR2 YFSETQ, per germline. This chain's CDR3 is CASSLQQLTYEQYF. CDR3 DNA sequence: TGCGCCAGCAGCTTGCAACAGCTGACCTACGAGCAGTACTTC.

V and J are TRBV10-1 and TRBJ1-5; 10 bases fit TRBD1. V was clipped by 1 base and J by 0 bases; unmatched bases: 15. Germline V gives CDR1 WNHNN, CDR2 SYGVQD (reference sequence). The CDR3 length is 21 residues. DNA of the CDR3: TGCGCCAGCAGTGAGTTTAAACGCCGGGACAGGGGCGCATATAGCAATCAGCCCCAGCATTTT. As protein: CASSEFKRRDRGAYSNQPQHF.

The chain combines TRBV25-1 with TRBJ1-5; D might be TRBD1 (6 bases). The germline V gene has CDR1 MGHDK and CDR2 SYGVNS. The CDR3 contains 14 residues. The germline V and J ends were trimmed by 3 bases and 5 bases, with 11 bases remaining between them. The CDR3 DNA is TGTGCCAGCAGTGAGGACAGTAAAGATCAGCCCCAGCATTTT. Residues: CASSEDSKDQPQHF. The variable domain in full, with the rest retrieved from reference TRBV25-1 and TRBJ1-5, is EADIYQTPRYLVIGTGKKITLECSQTMGHDKMYWYQQDPGMELHLIHYSYGVNSTEKGDLSSESTVSRIRTEHFPLTLESARPSHTSQYLCASSEDSKDQPQHFGDGTRLSIL.

V is TRBV7-8 and J is TRBJ2-3; 12 nucleotides line up with TRBD2. The CDR3 runs to 17 residues. Germline CDR1 SGHVS, CDR2 FQNEAQ. V gave up 0 bases and J gave up 2 bases; unmatched junction bases: 3. CDR3 DNA: TGTGCCAGCAGCTTAGCAGGACTAGCGGGGTCCACAGATACGCAGTATTTT. Its protein product is CASSLAGLAGSTDTQYF.

CDR3 in amino acids: CASSYMRSTEAFF. DNA for the CDR3: TGTGCCAGCAGCTACATGAGGAGCACTGAAGCTTTCTTT. V gene TRBV13 combines with J gene TRBJ1-1; D ambiguous. The CDR3 consists of 13 residues. Deletions cut 4 bases from V and 4 bases from J, with 10 bases between. Germline loops: CDR1 PRHDT, CDR2 FYEKMQ (reference sequence). The complete variable domain, with remaining parts taken from reference TRBV13 and TRBJ1-1, reads AAGVIQSPRHLIKEKRETATLKCYPIPRHDTVYWYQQGPGQDPQFLISFYEKMQSDKGSIPDRFSAQQFSDYHSELNMSSLELGDSALYFCASSYMRSTEAFFGQGTRLTVV.

The V gene is TRBV2, the J gene TRBJ1-1; no clear D gene. V lost 0 bases to trimming and J lost 2 bases, with 7 bases between them. This CDR3 is 14 amino acids long. Germline CDR1 reads SNHLY; CDR2 reads FYNNEI. This CDR3 reads CASSEAPDNTEAFF. The CDR3 nucleotides read TGTGCCAGCAGTGAAGCACCAGATAACACTGAAGCTTTCTTT.

V and J are TRBV7-2 and TRBJ2-7; weak D call: TRBD1 (6 bases). Germline CDR1 is SGHTA and CDR2 is FQGNSA. Trimming removed 6 bases from V and 0 bases from J, with 9 bases in between. This CDR3 comprises 13 residues. The CDR3 nucleotides read TGTGCCAGCAGACCGGGACACTCCTACGAGCAGTACTTC. Protein product: CASRPGHSYEQYF.

This chain connects TRBV30 to TRBJ2-2; 11 nucleotides align to TRBD1. The trim removed 8 bases at V and 4 bases at J, leaving 3 bases unmatched. The CDR3 is made up of 13 amino acids. Germline-derived CDR1 and CDR2 are GTSNPN and SVGIG (reference sequence). The CDR3 region is CARGQGGTGELFF. CDR3 DNA: TGTGCCCGGGGACAGGGGGGCACCGGGGAGCTGTTTTTT.

For this clone: At one of its ends the junction is not consistent with the germline gene, which may arise from a read error. The chain carries TRBV7-7 and TRBJ2-5; D might be TRBD1 (6 bases). The CDR3 extends over 15 amino acids. Germline values: CDR1 SSHAT, CDR2 FNYEAQ (reference sequence). This chain's CDR3 is CASSPQGPSQETQYF. In DNA form, the CDR3 reads TGTGCTAGCAGCCCTCAGGGGCCATCCCAAGAGACCCAGTACTTC.

The rearrangement joins TRBV9 to TRBJ1-1; D remains unclear. The ends were cut back, 1 base at V and 5 bases at J, with 9 bases in the middle. Germline V lookup: CDR1 SGDLS, CDR2 YYNGEE. The CDR3 is made up of 13 amino acids. The CDR3, as DNA: TGTGCCAGCAGCGTACCCGGGAGGACTGAAGCTTTCTTT. Translating it yields CASSVPGRTEAFF.

This clone was detected once. This chain uses TRBV5-4 with TRBJ2-2; 9 bases line up with TRBD1. This CDR3 region has 16 residues. The V and J ends lost 3 bases and 3 bases, in that order; junction bases with no gene match: 6. Looked up from germline, CDR1 is SGHNT and CDR2 is YYREEE (reference sequence). CDR3 protein: CASSSTGTGYTGELFF. CDR3 DNA: TGTGCCAGCAGCTCGACCGGGACAGGGTACACCGGGGAGCTGTTTTTT.